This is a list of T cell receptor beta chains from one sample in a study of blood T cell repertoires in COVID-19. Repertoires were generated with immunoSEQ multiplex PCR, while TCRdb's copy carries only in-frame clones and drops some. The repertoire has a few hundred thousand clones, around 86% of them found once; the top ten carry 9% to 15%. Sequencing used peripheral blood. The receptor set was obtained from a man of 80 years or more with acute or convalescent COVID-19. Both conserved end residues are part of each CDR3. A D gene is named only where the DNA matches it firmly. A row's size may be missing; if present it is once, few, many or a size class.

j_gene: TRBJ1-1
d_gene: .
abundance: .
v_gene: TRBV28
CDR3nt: TGTGCCAGCAGTTTGCCCCTTCAGGAAGCTTTCTTT
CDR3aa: CASSLPLQEAFF

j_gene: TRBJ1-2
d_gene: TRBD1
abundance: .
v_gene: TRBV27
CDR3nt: TGTGCCAGCAGTCCCGGGGAGGGACAGGGGGTAGGCTACACCTTC
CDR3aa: CASSPGEGQGVGYTF

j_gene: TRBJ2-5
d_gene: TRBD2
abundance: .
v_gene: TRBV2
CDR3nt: TGTGCCAGCAGGGGACTAGCGGGGGAAGAGACCCAGTACTTC
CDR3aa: CASRGLAGEETQYF

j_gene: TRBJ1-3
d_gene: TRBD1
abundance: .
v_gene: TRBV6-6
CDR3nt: TGTGCCAGCAGTCGCCTTACACAGGGGAGGGGAAACACCATATATTTT
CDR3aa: CASSRLTQGRGNTIYF

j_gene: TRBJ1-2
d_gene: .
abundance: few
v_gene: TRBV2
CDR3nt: TGTGCCAGCAGACGGGGTGCCAACTATGGCTACACCTTC
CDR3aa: CASRRGANYGYTF

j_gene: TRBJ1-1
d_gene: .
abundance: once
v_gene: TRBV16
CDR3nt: TGTGCCAGCAGCCAGAACCGGGTCCCGAAGACTGAAGCTTTCTTT
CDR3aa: CASSQNRVPKTEAFF

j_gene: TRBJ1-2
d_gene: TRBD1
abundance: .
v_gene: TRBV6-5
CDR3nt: TGTGCCACCCACCCCGGACAGGGAGCTGGCTACACCTTC
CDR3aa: CATHPGQGAGYTF

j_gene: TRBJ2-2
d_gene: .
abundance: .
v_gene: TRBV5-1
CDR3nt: TGCGCCAGCAGCTTGGCCCCCGGGGGAACTGGCGGGGAGCTGTTTTTT
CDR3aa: CASSLAPGGTGGELFF

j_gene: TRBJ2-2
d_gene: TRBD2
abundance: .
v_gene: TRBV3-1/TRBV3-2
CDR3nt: TGTGCCAGCAGCCCCTCCATTGAGCGGGAGGGCGCCGGGGAGCTGTTTTTT
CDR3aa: CASSPSIEREGAGELFF

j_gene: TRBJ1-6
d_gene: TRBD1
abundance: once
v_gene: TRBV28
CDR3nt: TGTGCCAGCAGGCTGGACAGGGTGGGATCACCCCTCCACTTT
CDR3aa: CASRLDRVGSPLHF

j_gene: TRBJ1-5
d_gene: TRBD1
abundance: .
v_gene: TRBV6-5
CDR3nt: TGTGCCAGCAGCCCCGAGGGGGCCCGCAATCAGCCCCAGCATTTT
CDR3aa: CASSPEGARNQPQHF

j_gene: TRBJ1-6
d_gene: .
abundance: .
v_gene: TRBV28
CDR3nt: TGTGCCAGCAGTTGGGGAGGAGGATCCTATAATTCACCCCTCCACTTT
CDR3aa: CASSWGGGSYNSPLHF

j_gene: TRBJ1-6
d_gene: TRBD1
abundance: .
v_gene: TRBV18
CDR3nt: TGTGCCAGCTCACAGGACAGGGGGCTGAATTCACCCCTCCACTTT
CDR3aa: CASSQDRGLNSPLHF

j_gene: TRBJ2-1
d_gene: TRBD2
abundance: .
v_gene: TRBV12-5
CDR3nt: TGTGCTAGTGGCCCTCCAAGGATCGCTAGCGGGGCCGCTAGCTCCTACAATGAGCAGTTCTTC
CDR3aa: CASGPPRIASGAASSYNEQFF

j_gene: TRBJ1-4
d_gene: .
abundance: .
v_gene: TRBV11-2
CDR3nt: TGTGCCAGCAGCTTAGGTGGGCGAGGGGAAAAACTGTTTTTT
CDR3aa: CASSLGGRGEKLFF

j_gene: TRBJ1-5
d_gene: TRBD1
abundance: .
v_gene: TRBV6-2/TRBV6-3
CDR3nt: TGTGCCAGCAGTCAACGCCAGGGGGTCCAGCATTTT
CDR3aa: CASSQRQGVQHF

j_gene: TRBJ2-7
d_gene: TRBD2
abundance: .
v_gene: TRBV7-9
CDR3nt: TGTGCCAGCAGTGCCCTAGCGGGACCCCCCTACGAGCAGTACTTC
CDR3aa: CASSALAGPPYEQYF

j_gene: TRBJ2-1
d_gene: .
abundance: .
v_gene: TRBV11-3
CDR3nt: TGTGCCAGCAGCCTGGAGGGCTTCTACAACAATGAGCAGTTCTTC
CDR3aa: CASSLEGFYNNEQFF

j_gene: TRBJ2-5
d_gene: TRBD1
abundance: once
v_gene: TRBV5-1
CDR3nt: TGCGCCAGCAGCTTGGACAGGGGGAAGGGAGAGACCCAGTACTTC
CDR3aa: CASSLDRGKGETQYF

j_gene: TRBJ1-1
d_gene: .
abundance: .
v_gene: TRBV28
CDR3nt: TGTGCCAGCAGTTTAGAACAGATGAACACTGAAGCTTTCTTT
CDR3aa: CASSLEQMNTEAFF

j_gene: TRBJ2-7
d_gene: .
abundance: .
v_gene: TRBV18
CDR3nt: TGTGCCAGCTCACCTTCAACAGGGATCGAGCAGTACTTC
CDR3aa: CASSPSTGIEQYF

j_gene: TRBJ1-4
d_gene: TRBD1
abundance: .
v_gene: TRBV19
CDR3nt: TGTGCCAGTAGTTCTACAGGGGTCTCTAATGAAAAACTGTTTTTT
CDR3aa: CASSSTGVSNEKLFF

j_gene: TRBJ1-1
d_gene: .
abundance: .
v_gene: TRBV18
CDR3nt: TGTGCCAGCTCACCAAGGACAGCGAACACTGAAGCTTTCTTT
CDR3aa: CASSPRTANTEAFF

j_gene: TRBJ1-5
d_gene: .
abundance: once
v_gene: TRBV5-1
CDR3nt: TGCGCCAGCTCCCTTTCAGGTAGCAATCAGCCCCAGCATTTT
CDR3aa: CASSLSGSNQPQHF

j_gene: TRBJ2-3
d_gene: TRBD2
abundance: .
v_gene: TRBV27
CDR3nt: TGTGCCAGCAGCCCTCCCCTCGGTAGCGGGAGTCGTTTTATCGCAGATACGCAGTATTTT
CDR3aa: CASSPPLGSGSRFIADTQYF

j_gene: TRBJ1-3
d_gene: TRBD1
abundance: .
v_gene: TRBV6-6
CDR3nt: TGTGCCAGCAGTTACTCAACAGGGGGCTCTGGAAACACCATATATTTT
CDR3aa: CASSYSTGGSGNTIYF

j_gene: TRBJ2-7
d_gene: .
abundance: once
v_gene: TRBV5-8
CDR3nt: TGTGCCAGCAGCCCCGGACAGCACTACGAGCAGTACTTC
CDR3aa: CASSPGQHYEQYF

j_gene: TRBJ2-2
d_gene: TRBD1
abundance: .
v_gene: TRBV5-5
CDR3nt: TGTGCCAGCAGCTTGCGGGGACAGGACTCCGGGGAGCTGTTTTTT
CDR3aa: CASSLRGQDSGELFF

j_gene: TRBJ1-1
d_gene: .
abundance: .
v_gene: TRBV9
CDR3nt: TGTGCCAGCAGCGTAGATGGGCAAGTGGCTTTCTTT
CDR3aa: CASSVDGQVAFF

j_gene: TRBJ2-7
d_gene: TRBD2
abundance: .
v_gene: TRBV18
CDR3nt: TGTGCCAGCTCACCCGCGAGCGGGAGTGACGAGCAGTACTTC
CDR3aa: CASSPASGSDEQYF

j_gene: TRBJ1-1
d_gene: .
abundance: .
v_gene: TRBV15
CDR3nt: TGTGCCACCAGCGGCTCCCGGGGCACTGAAGCTTTCTTT
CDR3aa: CATSGSRGTEAFF